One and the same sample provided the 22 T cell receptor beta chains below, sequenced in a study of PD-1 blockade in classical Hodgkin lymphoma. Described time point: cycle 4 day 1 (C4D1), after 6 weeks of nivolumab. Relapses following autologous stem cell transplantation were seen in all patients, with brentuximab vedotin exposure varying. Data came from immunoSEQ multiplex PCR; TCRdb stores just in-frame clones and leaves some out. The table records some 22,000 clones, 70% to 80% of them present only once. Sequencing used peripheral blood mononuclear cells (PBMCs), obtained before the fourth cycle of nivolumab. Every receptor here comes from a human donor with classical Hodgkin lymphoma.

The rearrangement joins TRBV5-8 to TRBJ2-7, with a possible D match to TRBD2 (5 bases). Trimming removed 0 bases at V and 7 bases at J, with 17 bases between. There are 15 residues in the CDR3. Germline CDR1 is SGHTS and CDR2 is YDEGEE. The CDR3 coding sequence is TGTGCCAGCAGCTTGGGGCCTAGCTCTCTGGAAGAGCAGTACTTC. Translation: CASSLGPSSLEEQYF.

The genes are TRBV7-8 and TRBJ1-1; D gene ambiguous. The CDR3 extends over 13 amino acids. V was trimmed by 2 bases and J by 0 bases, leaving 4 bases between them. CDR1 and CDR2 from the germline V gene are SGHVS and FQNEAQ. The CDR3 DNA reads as TGTGCCAGCAGCTTATTTATGAACACTGAAGCTTTCTTT. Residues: CASSLFMNTEAFF.

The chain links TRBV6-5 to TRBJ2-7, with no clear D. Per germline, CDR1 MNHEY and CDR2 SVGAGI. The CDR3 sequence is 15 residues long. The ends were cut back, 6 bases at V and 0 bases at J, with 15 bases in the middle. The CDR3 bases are TGTGCCAGCAGGGATAACAGTGCTCCCTCCTACGAGCAGTACTTC. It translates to CASRDNSAPSYEQYF.

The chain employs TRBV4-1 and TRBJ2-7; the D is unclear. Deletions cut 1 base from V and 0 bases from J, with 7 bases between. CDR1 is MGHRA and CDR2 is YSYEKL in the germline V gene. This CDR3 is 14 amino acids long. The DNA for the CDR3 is TGCGCCAGCAGCCAAGCCGAGAGCTCCTACGAGCAGTACTTC. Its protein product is CASSQAESSYEQYF.

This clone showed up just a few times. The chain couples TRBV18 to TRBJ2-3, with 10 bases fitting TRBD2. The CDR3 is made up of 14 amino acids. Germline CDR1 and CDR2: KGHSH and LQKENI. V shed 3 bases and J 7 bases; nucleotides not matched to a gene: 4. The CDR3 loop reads CASSPGLAEYTQYF. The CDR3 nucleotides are TGTGCCAGCTCACCCGGACTAGCGGAATATACGCAGTATTTT.

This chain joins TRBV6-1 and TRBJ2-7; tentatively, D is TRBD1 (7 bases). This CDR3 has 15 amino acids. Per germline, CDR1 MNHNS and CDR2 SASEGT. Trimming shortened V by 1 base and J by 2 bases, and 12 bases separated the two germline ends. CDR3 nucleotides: TGTGCCAGCAGTGAAGGGAGGGGGCCCCCCTACGAGCAGTACTTC. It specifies CASSEGRGPPYEQYF.

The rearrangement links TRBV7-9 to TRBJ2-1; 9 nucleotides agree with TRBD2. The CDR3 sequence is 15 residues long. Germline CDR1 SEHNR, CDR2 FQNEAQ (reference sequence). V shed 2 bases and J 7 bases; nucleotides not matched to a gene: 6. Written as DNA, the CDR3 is TGTGCCAGCAGCTTAAATAGCGGGAGTGGGAATGAGCAGTTCTTC. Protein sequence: CASSLNSGSGNEQFF.

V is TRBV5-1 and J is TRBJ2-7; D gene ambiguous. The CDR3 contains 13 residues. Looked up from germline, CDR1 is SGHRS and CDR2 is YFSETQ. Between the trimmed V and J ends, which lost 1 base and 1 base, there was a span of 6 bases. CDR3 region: CASSLQISYEQYF. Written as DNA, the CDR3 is TGCGCCAGCAGCTTGCAGATATCCTACGAGCAGTACTTC.

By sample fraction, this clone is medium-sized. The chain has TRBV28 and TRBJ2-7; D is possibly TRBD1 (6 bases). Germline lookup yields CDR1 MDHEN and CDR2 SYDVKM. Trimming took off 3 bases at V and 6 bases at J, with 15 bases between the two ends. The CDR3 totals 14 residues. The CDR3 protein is CASSFGTRISEQYF. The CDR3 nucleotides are TGTGCCAGCAGTTTTGGGACAAGAATTTCCGAGCAGTACTTC.

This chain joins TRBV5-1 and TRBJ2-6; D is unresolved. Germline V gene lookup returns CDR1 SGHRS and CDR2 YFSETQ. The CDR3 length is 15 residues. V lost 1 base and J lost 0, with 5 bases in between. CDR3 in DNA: TGCGCCAGCAGCTTGATAAGCTCTGGGGCCAACGTCCTGACTTTC. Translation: CASSLISSGANVLTF.

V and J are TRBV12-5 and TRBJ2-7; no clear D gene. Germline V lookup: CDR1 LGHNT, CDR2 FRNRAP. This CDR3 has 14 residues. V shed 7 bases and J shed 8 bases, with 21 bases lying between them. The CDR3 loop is CASVMTSLSGQQYF. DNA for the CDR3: TGTGCTAGTGTCATGACATCTCTTTCAGGCCAGCAGTACTTC. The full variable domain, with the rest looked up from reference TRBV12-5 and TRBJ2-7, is DARVTQTPRHKVTEMGQEVTMRCQPILGHNTVFWYRQTMMQGLELLAYFRNRAPLDDSGMPKDRFSAEMPDATLATLKIQPSEPRDSAVYFCASVMTSLSGQQYFGPGTRLTVT.

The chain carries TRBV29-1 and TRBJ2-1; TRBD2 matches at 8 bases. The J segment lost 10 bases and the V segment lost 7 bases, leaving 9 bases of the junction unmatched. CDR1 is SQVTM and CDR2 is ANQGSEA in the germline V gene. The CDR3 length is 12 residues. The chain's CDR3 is CSGKRESWEQFF. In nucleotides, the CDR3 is TGCAGCGGGAAGCGGGAGTCCTGGGAGCAGTTCTTC.

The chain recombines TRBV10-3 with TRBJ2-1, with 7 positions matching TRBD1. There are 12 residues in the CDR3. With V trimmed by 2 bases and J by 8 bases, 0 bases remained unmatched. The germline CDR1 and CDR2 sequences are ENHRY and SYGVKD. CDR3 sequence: CAISEDRDEQFF. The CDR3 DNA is TGTGCCATCAGTGAGGACAGGGATGAGCAGTTCTTC.

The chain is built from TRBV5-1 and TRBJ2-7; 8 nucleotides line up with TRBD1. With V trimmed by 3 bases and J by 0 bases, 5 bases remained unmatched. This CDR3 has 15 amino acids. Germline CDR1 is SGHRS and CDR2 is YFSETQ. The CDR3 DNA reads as TGCGCCAGCAGCTACCAGGGGGCAGGCTCCTACGAGCAGTACTTC. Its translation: CASSYQGAGSYEQYF.

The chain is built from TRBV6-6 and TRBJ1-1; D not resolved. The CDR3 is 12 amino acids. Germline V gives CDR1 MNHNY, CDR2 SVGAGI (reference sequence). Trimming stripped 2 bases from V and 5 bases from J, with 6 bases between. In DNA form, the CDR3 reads TGTGCCAGCAGTTACGGGGAGACTGAAGCTTTCTTT. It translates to CASSYGETEAFF.

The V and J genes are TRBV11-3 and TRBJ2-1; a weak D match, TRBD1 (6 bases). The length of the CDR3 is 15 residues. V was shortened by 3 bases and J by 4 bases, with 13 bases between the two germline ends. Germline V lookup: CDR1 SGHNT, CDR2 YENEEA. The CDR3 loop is CASSLTGTNYNEQFF. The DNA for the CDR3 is TGTGCCAGCAGCTTGACCGGGACAAATTACAATGAGCAGTTCTTC. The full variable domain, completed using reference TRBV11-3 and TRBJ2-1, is EAGVVQSPRYKIIEKKQPVAFWCNPISGHNTLYWYLQNLGQGPELLIRYENEEAVDDSQLPKDRFSAERLKGVDSTLKIQPAELGDSAVYLCASSLTGTNYNEQFFGPGTRLTVL.

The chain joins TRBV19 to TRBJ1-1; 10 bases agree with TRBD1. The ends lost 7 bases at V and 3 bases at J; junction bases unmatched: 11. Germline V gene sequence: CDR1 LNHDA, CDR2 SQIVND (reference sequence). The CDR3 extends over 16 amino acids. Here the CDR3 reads CASTNPGQGFYTEAFF. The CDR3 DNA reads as TGTGCCAGTACGAATCCGGGACAGGGGTTCTACACTGAAGCTTTCTTT.

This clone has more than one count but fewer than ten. The CDR3 nucleotides are TGTGCCAGCAGTGCTAGTCGGCTTTCCTACGAGCAGTACTTC. Translating gives CASSASRLSYEQYF. The V and J genes are TRBV6-1 and TRBJ2-7; D gene unclear. Germline CDR1 is MNHNS and CDR2 is SASEGT. V was clipped by 4 bases and J by 1 base, with 11 bases between them. The CDR3 runs to 14 residues.

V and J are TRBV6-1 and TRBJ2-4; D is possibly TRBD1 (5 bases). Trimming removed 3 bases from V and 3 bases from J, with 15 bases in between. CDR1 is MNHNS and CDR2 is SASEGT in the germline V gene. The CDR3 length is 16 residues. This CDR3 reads CASSDPSAGFKNIQYF. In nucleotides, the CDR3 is TGTGCCAGCAGTGATCCAAGCGCAGGGTTCAAAAACATTCAGTACTTC.

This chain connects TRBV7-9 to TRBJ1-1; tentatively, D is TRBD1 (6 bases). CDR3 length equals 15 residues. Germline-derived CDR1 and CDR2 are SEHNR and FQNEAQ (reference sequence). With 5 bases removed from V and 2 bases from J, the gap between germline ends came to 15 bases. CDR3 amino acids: CASSLGWTENTEAFF. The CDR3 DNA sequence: TGTGCCAGCAGCCTGGGCTGGACAGAAAACACTGAAGCTTTCTTT.

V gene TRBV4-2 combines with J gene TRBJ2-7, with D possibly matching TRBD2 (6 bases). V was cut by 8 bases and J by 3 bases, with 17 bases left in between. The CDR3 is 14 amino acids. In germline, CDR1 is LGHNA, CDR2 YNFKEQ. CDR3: CASAKKRVGYEQYF. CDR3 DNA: TGTGCCAGCGCAAAAAAGCGGGTGGGCTACGAGCAGTACTTC.

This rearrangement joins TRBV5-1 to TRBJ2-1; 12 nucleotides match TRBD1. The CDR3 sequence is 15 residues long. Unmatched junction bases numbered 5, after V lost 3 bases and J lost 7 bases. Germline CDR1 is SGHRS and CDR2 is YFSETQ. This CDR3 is CASSWGQGAGNEQFF. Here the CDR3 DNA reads TGCGCCAGCAGCTGGGGACAGGGGGCGGGGAATGAGCAGTTCTTC.